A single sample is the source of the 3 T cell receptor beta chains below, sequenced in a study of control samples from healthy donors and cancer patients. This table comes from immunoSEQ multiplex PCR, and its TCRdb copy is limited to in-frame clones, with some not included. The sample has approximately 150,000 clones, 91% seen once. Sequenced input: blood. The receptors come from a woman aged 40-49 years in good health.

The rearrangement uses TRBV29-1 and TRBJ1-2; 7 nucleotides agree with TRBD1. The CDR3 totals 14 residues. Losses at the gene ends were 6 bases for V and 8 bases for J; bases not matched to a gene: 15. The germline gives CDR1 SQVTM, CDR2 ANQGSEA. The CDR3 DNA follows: TGCAGCGTCGACCAGACAGGGTTTGAGGGGGGCTACACCTTC. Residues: CSVDQTGFEGGYTF.

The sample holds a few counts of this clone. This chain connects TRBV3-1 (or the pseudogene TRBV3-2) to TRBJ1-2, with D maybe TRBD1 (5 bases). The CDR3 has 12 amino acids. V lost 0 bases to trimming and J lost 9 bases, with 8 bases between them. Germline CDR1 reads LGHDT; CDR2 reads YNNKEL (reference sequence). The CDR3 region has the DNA TGTGCCAGCAGCCAAGATGCAGGGCGCTACACCTTC. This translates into CASSQDAGRYTF.

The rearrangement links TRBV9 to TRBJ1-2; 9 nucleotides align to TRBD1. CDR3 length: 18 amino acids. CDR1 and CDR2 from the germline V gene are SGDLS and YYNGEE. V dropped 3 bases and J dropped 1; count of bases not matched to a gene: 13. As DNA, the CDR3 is TGTGCCAGCAGCGACCCGGGACAGGGAGTGCCTGTTAACTATGGCTACACCTTC. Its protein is CASSDPGQGVPVNYGYTF.